What follows describes a single T cell receptor beta chain. No cognate antigen has been identified for it. One base away there is no much larger clone; base qualities are not given. This sample is drawn from a study of cytomegalovirus exposure and HLA in healthy donors (dated by TCRdb to between 2016 and 2019). Study-level background: An earlier analysis of roughly 500 of the donors reported more than 250 Gb of sequence data and 120 million or so unique TCR beta sequences from 190 million or so T cells. Among 398 genotyped donors of the cohort, an average of around 250,000 unique TCR beta nucleotide sequences was sequenced per donor, of which roughly 17% were non-productive. The T cell repertoires of under 750 subjects were profiled by immunosequencing and related to cytomegalovirus serostatus. Among the roughly 400 genotyped donors, more than 70% belonged to the genetic ancestry cluster associated with self-reported Caucasian donors. To predict cytomegalovirus infection status, the study combined high-throughput TCR immunosequencing, statistical association of individual TCRs with disease status, and machine learning. To decide whether each TCR beta V gene segment behaved as functional or pseudogenic, an earlier analysis of 587 of the donors relied on high-throughput TCR beta sequencing. Roughly 290 gigabases of sequencing data and around 88 million unique TCR sequences made up an early release that covered nearly 650 HLA-typed donors. Five DR-DQ haplotypes were treated as single units for association and clustering because of strong linkage in the cohort. Every repertoire in the discovery cohort had been generated on one and the same sequencing platform. The later analysis used no new phenotypic data to find candidate immune exposures, relying instead on TCR beta sequences and their occurrence across donors. In addition to the first cohort of 666 subjects, a separate validation cohort of approximately 130 different subjects was used. A later genetic analysis took genome-wide SNP genotypes for about three fifths of the 666 donors and used that subset as a discovery cohort. Alongside the repertoire data, information on donor age, sex, ethnicity and CMV serostatus was compiled. To study patterns of TCR occurrence, a later analysis re-analyzed previously published TCR beta repertoires from more than 550 donors and added high-resolution HLA genotyping. HLA typing covered class I and class II loci at four-digit resolution. The study was designed to test whether signatures of past pathogen exposure could be identified by cataloging public T cell receptors. Typing coverage differed by locus: A, B, C, DRB1 and DQB1 were typed in about 620-640 donors, DQA1 in about 500, DPA1 in approximately 610, and DPB1 in roughly 450.

The cohort consisted of hundreds of healthy bone marrow donors. At the time of sampling, all cohort members were nominally healthy, though unrecorded immune exposures were likely present. The donor tested CMV seronegative and was one of the 352 seronegative cohort members. A peripheral blood sample was provided by each donor, and peripheral blood mononuclear cells were used for TCR beta sequencing. The Qiagen DNeasy Blood Extraction Kit was used to extract genomic DNA from the blood cell samples. Taken from cysteine to phenylalanine, the CDR3 has 15 residues. Only the CDR3 DNA is retained, 45 bases long and in frame from the first base. Reading the germline V gene gives CDR1 SGDLS and CDR2 YYNGEE. V loses 4 bases at its end and J loses 4 bases; junction bases beyond the gene matches: 8. What the research found in general, with its limitations: Compared with the roughly 710-donor mean, donors in an Asian-associated ancestry cluster had fewer N-insertions in productive TCRs, according to a later genetic analysis. In the study, about 150 TCR beta chains were listed as associated with cytomegalovirus. In a later analysis, HLA-associated TCR beta chains showed more clonal expansion and lower generation probabilities than non-associated chains that were equally common. In a later analysis, the rate of TCR association differed among HLA loci, with DRB1 alleles having the most associated TCRs and HLA-C alleles having the fewest. Correlated functional status among segregating V segments might be attributable to linkage disequilibrium, but an unknown experimental factor could not be ruled out. It was suggested by the authors that the approach could potentially be generalized to other disease states and immunological phenotypes. Only TCR beta chains were sequenced in this cohort, and the absence of alpha or paired-chain data limited detectable features. A later analysis reported that several top co-occurrence clusters appeared linked to parvovirus B19, influenza, CMV and Epstein-Barr virus. A further reported finding was that TCR beta sequences accurately predicted the HLA-A and HLA-B alleles for most subjects in the first cohort. Cytomegalovirus status was reported to be diagnosed by the classifier with high specificity and sensitivity in both the original and validation cohorts. A later genetic analysis associated a missense DCLRE1C variant with V-gene and J-gene trimming of TCR beta chains, and an independent cohort replicated the association. Three of the identified cytomegalovirus-associated TCR beta chains were confirmed in vitro to be specific for cytomegalovirus antigens. Some IMGT-functional V segments, including TRBV6-2 and TRBV6-3, could not be told apart with the 87-base-pair reads, so those segments were excluded. Specific HLA alleles were associated with 15,000 to 20,000 TCR beta sequences at a false discovery rate of 0.05 in a later analysis. HLA typing was unavailable for some donors at each locus, so association tests used only the typed subset. When HLA alleles, especially DR and DQ, strongly co-occurred, TCR associations were difficult to assign to individual alleles. While some public TCRs were present in many individuals, most TCR sequences turned up only very rarely across donors. The earlier analysis of about 600 of the donors excluded around 17 rarely observed V segments, including chromosome 9 orphons, because counts were too low. A group of highly shared sequence variants was considered likely to be a technical artifact of the sequencing pipeline. In a later analysis, most CMV-associated TCR beta chains were found to appear HLA-restricted, with HLA associations seemingly driven largely by CMV exposure. In an earlier analysis of around 600 of the donors, most TCR beta V segments were observed in productive rearrangements about 87% or about 30% of the time, broadly matching IMGT annotations. Immune exposure information for the cohort was limited to CMV serostatus. Presence/absence analyses assumed roughly uniform sequencing depth across donors, an assumption that may not hold.

The method was the immunoSEQ multiplex PCR assay. The multiplex PCR relied on a mix of 60 forward primers for TCR Vbeta segments and 13 reverse primers for TCR Jbeta segments. A multiplex PCR assay on genomic DNA amplified the CDR3 region of rearranged TCR beta genes. On the Illumina HiSeq System, the amplified TCR beta libraries were sequenced as 87-base-pair reads. Concerning the study's data processing: Across the 666 repertoires, a later analysis counted 80 million or so unique TCR beta chains, roughly 11 million of which were shared by at least two donors. To remove PCR and sequencing errors, raw reads were error-corrected and collapsed into unique sequences using a nearest-neighbor algorithm that merged closely related sequences. V, D and J gene segments were assigned by aligning CDR3 sequences to IMGT reference sequences. For a sequence to be retained, a match of at least six nucleotides was required to both a V gene segment and a J gene segment. A rearrangement was called productive if the CDR3 had no stop codons and remained in frame with V and J, and every other rearrangement was called non-productive. CDR3 was defined according to IMGT convention as the region running from the second conserved V-encoded cysteine to the conserved J-encoded phenylalanine. Sequences without an unambiguous match to a single V gene segment were excluded from the earlier analysis of approximately 560 of the donors. An earlier analysis of 500 to 700 of the donors classified V segments as functional when productive rearrangements were above 56.7% and as segregating when the standard deviation between donors was above 5%. To diagnose cytomegalovirus status from the catalog of TCR beta chain sequences, a statistical classification framework was built. V and J gene assignment, in a later analysis, came from comparing TCR nucleotide sequences with IMGT/GENE-DB human TR gene sequences. In a later analysis, CDR3 sequences and most-parsimonious VDJ recombination scenarios were assigned using the TCRdist pipeline. In a later analysis, each TCR beta chain was defined by its CDR3 amino acid sequence together with its V-gene family, and reads lacking a unique V-gene family were excluded. As a way to deal with suspected cross-contamination and a sequencing artifact, a later analysis dropped roughly 620 nucleotide sequences that were highly shared and had low generation probability. A later analysis calculated a clonal expansion index for each public chain from normalized within-repertoire ranks of inferred template counts. A later analysis computed generation probabilities with a VDJ recombination model fitted to out-of-frame rearrangements, and checked the results against IGoR. Hypergeometric tests were used in a later analysis to score TCR-TCR, TCR-HLA and TCR-CMV co-occurrence, with a repertoire-size bias correction applied to the TCR pairs. To estimate false discovery rates, a later analysis permuted the HLA or CMV assignments 20 times. In a later analysis, co-occurring TCRs were grouped with DBSCAN, and TCRdist sequence similarity was added when clustering was performed within HLA-allele-positive subsets. Repertoires with fewer than 30,000 or more than 120,000 public chains were left out of co-occurrence clustering, as were five repertoires with anomalous nucleotide sharing. This is the immuneACCESS table as TCRdb keeps it, with only in-frame sequences that have V and J called. A part of the clones is gone; compared with another copy, unresolved V genes explain less than half, and the rest is unexplained. V, J and clone size are those of that table, while D and trimming were read from the DNA. A total of around 54,000 clones appear in this sample, 82% of them only once. Under 3.5% of the sample is held by the ten biggest clonotypes.

Sequences were obtained from PBMCs. The TCR originated in a woman under 30 in good health and CMV-seronegative. The V and J segments used are TRBV9 and TRBJ2-1; 7 of the junction bases match TRBD2. The DNA is TGTGCCAGCAGCCCGCGGTTCGGGGGGTACAATGAGCAGTTCTTC. Its protein product is CASSPRFGGYNEQFF.